A single sample gave rise to the 32 T cell receptor beta chains below, sequenced in a study of T cells in Graves' hyperthyroidism and ophthalmopathy (dated by TCRdb to between 2018 and 2021). Libraries were made using multiplex PCR. TCRdb shows the sequencer as Illumina HiSeq 2000. The TCR beta CDR3 regions were amplified from the RNA transcripts. For the first round of RT-PCR on the TCR CDR3, the HTBI primer set was used together with the Qiagen OneStep RT-PCR kit. TCRdb reworked the public reads: Q25 trimming with fastp, MiXCR clone assembly, productive beta chains retained. Duplicate CDR3 protein sequences are folded into a single record with the most common DNA and genes. The sample table holds 400,000 or so distinct CDR3 sequences, of which over 13% were seen once. The ten largest make up over 25% of the sample. Sequenced sample: blood. All receptors come from a man aged 50-59 years with Graves' ophthalmopathy.

The chain couples TRBV7-9 to TRBJ2-1, with unresolved D. In germline, CDR1 is SEHNR, CDR2 FQNEAQ (reference sequence). The CDR3 is made up of 14 amino acids. V lost 5 bases, J lost 5 bases, and 13 bases lay in between. CDR3 sequence: CASSPRNMDNEQFF. The CDR3 DNA follows: TGTGCCAGCAGCCCCCGGAATATGGACAATGAGCAGTTCTTC.

The chain joins TRBV4-2 to TRBJ2-3; 10 nucleotides align to TRBD2. The CDR3 covers 15 residues. Unmatched junction bases numbered 8, after V lost 7 bases and J lost 4 bases. CDR1 is LGHNA and CDR2 is YNFKEQ in the germline V gene. CDR3 sequence reads: CASTSSGSLADTQYF. The DNA for the CDR3 is TGTGCCAGCACCTCTAGCGGGAGTTTGGCAGATACGCAGTATTTT.

This clonotype was detected only a few times. CDR3 in amino acids: CASSLDPGPRPATNEKLFF. CDR3 in DNA: TGTGCCAGCAGCTTAGATCCGGGGCCCCGCCCTGCAACTAATGAAAAACTGTTTTTT. This sequence joins TRBV7-9 and TRBJ1-4; perhaps TRBD1 as D (5 bases). Germline V gene data show CDR1 as SEHNR and CDR2 as FQNEAQ (reference sequence). The CDR3 is 19 residues long. Trimming removed 1 base from V and 0 bases from J, with 18 bases in between.

Comments on this clonotype: A read error may explain this, as a much larger clone is one base away. The rearrangement joins TRBV6-1 to TRBJ1-5; 7 bases line up with TRBD1. The CDR3 has 16 residues. Per germline, CDR1 MNHNS and CDR2 SASEGT. J lost 4 bases, V lost 3 bases, and 9 bases had no gene match. DNA for the CDR3: TGTGCCAGCAGTGATGGCGGGACAGACAAGAATCAGCCCCAGCATTTT. Its translation is CASSDGGTDKNQPQHF.

Many counts were recorded for this clonotype. The chain carries TRBV11-2 and TRBJ2-1; the match to TRBD2 covers 8 bases. Germline V gene data show CDR1 as SGHAT and CDR2 as FQNNGV. V trimming: 4 bases; J trimming: 0 bases; junction bases outside the gene matches: 2. This CDR3 comprises 15 residues. The CDR3 spells CASSSGTSSYNEQFF. The CDR3 nucleotides are TGTGCCAGCAGCTCGGGGACTAGCTCCTACAATGAGCAGTTCTTC. Using reference TRBV11-2 and TRBJ2-1 for the parts outside the CDR3, the full variable domain is EAGVAQSPRYKIIEKRQSVAFWCNPISGHATLYWYQQILGQGPKLLIQFQNNGVVDDSQLPKDRFSAERLKGVDSTLKIQPAKLEDSAVYLCASSSGTSSYNEQFFGPGTRLTVL.

This clonotype came up many times. J is TRBJ2-2 and V is TRBV6-1, with 8 bases lining up with TRBD1. Trimming cost V 5 bases and J 4 bases; bases outside gene matches: 6. Germline V gene lookup returns CDR1 MNHNS and CDR2 SASEGT. This CDR3 spans 15 amino acids. CDR3 sequence (DNA): TGTGCCAGCAGTACAGGACAGGGCATCACCGGGGAGCTGTTTTTT. This gives the protein CASSTGQGITGELFF.

This clonotype was seen at least ten times. The V call is TRBV29-1, the J call TRBJ2-5; perhaps TRBD2 as D (6 bases). Between the trimmed V and J ends, which lost 6 bases and 0 bases, there was a span of 17 bases. CDR3 size: 15 residues. Looked up from germline, CDR1 is SQVTM and CDR2 is ANQGSEA. Here the CDR3 reads CSVRGAKKYQETQYF. Here the CDR3 DNA reads TGCAGCGTCCGCGGGGCCAAAAAGTACCAAGAGACCCAGTACTTC.

This clonotype was seen more than once but under ten times. The rearrangement links TRBV3-1 to TRBJ2-1; 13 bases are shared with TRBD2. J lost 7 bases, V lost 3 bases, and 6 bases had no gene match. Germline V gives CDR1 LGHDT, CDR2 YNNKEL (reference sequence). There are 16 residues in the CDR3. CDR3 DNA: TGTGCCAGCAGCCAGGCCGGGACTAGCGGGATGAATGAGCAGTTCTTC. This codes for CASSQAGTSGMNEQFF.

This clonotype was recorded many times. CDR3 in amino acids: CASSYSRGAVQYF. CDR3 DNA: TGTGCCAGCAGTTACTCGAGAGGGGCTGTGCAGTACTTC. The chain has TRBV6-5 and TRBJ2-7; D tentatively fits TRBD1 or TRBD2 (5 bases each). This CDR3 spans 13 amino acids. With 0 bases removed from V and 9 bases from J, the gap between germline ends came to 12 bases. Germline CDR1 and CDR2: MNHEY and SVGAGI.

This chain uses TRBV4-1 with TRBJ1-6, with D unclear. The CDR3 has 21 residues. V lost 2 bases, J lost 4 bases, and 27 bases lay in between. Germline V gene lookup returns CDR1 MGHRA and CDR2 YSYEKL. The DNA of the CDR3 is TGCGCCAGCAGCCAATACCCCGGAGAGAGGGAGCTTCAACCGTATAATTCACCCCTCCACTTT. Protein product: CASSQYPGERELQPYNSPLHF.

The chain combines TRBV15 with TRBJ2-7; D ambiguous. The V and J ends lost 0 bases and 6 bases respectively, with 18 bases between them. The CDR3 runs to 16 residues. Germline V gene lookup returns CDR1 LNHNV and CDR2 YYDKDF (reference sequence). In nucleotides, the CDR3 is TGTGCCACCAGCAGAGATAAGGCCAGCGCCCGACTCGAGCAGTACTTC. This sequence encodes CATSRDKASARLEQYF.

The chain employs TRBV6-1 and TRBJ1-5; D remains ambiguous. CDR3 length: 13 amino acids. V was pared by 10 bases and J by 4 bases, with 14 bases between. Germline V CDR1 and CDR2: MNHNS, SASEGT. In DNA form, the CDR3 reads TGTGCCACAATAAAACGGGAAAATCAGCCCCAGCATTTT. Residues: CATIKRENQPQHF.

In this sample, this clonotype turned up a few times. This CDR3 is CASSLLGGSSYNEQFF. Written as DNA, the CDR3 is TGTGCCAGTAGTCTGCTCGGCGGTAGCTCCTACAATGAGCAGTTCTTC. This sequence joins TRBV19 and TRBJ2-1; D unclear. The germline V gene has CDR1 LNHDA and CDR2 SQIVND (reference sequence). V was trimmed by 5 bases and J by 0 bases, leaving 14 bases between them. The CDR3 length is 16 residues.

In this sample, this clonotype turned up many times. The CDR3 spells CASSEYGRDQPQHF. DNA of the CDR3: TGTGCCAGCAGTGAATATGGTCGGGATCAGCCCCAGCATTTT. The V gene is TRBV25-1, the J gene TRBJ1-5; D is undetermined. The V and J ends lost 0 bases and 5 bases respectively, with 8 bases between them. Germline V gene data show CDR1 as MGHDK and CDR2 as SYGVNS. The CDR3 has 14 amino acids.

This clonotype was found many times. CDR3 sequence reads: CASSSSSGRASGEQYF. The CDR3 DNA reads TGTGCCAGCAGCTCTTCTAGCGGGAGGGCCTCAGGCGAGCAGTACTTC. This chain links TRBV5-8 with TRBJ2-7; 12 bases are shared with TRBD2. Looked up from germline, CDR1 is SGHTS and CDR2 is YDEGEE. After removal of 3 bases from V and 6 bases from J, the junction contained 10 bases not matched to a gene. CDR3 length: 16 residues.

This clonotype was counted at least ten times. V usage is TRBV27 and J usage is TRBJ2-7; 12 nucleotides line up with TRBD2. CDR1 is MNHEY and CDR2 is SMNVEV in the germline V gene (reference sequence). Trimming took 7 bases from V and 5 from J; bases not matched to a gene: 9. CDR3 length: 15 amino acids. The CDR3, as DNA: TGTGCCAGCACCAAGACTAGCGGGAGATCCCACGAGCAGTACTTC. Amino acids: CASTKTSGRSHEQYF.

Note on this clonotype: This may arise from a read error, as a much more abundant clone is one base away. This chain uses TRBV5-1 with TRBJ2-7, with a weak D call TRBD2 (7 bases). The CDR3 sequence is 15 residues long. Germline V lookup: CDR1 SGHRS, CDR2 YFSETQ. The CDR3 nucleotides are TGCACCAGCAGCCCCAGGTCGGGGGGCGGTTACGAGCAGTACTTC. This encodes CTSSPRSGGGYEQYF. The variable domain in full, with the rest retrieved from reference TRBV5-1 and TRBJ2-7, is KAGVTQTPRYLIKTRGQQVTLSCSPISGHRSVSWYQQTPGQGLQFLFEYFSETQRNKGNFPGRFSGRQFSNSRSEMNVSTLELGDSALYLCTSSPRSGGGYEQYFGPGTRLTVT.

At least ten counts were recorded for this clonotype. This chain joins TRBV2 and TRBJ2-3; 13 bases agree with TRBD2. CDR1 SNHLY and CDR2 FYNNEI come from the germline V gene. J gave up 1 base and V 4 bases, and 5 bases lay outside the gene matches. The CDR3 loop spans 17 amino acids. CDR3 region: CASSARLAGGGTDTQYF. The CDR3 bases are TGTGCCAGCAGTGCGCGACTAGCGGGAGGAGGCACAGATACGCAGTATTTT.

This clonotype was recorded many times. The chain recombines TRBV18 with TRBJ2-1; 14 nucleotides line up with TRBD2. Germline V lookup: CDR1 KGHSH, CDR2 LQKENI. CDR3 size: 17 residues. With 0 bases clipped from V and 6 bases from J, the junction kept 4 bases outside the gene matches. The CDR3 protein is CASSPPATSGRVNEQFF. For the CDR3, the DNA is TGTGCCAGCTCACCACCGGCGACTAGCGGGAGGGTCAATGAGCAGTTCTTC.

This sequence joins TRBV14 and TRBJ2-1, with 7 bases lining up with TRBD1. Germline lookup yields CDR1 SGHDN and CDR2 FVKESK. V lost 4 bases, J lost 12 bases, and 15 bases stayed unmatched. This CDR3 contains 15 residues. The CDR3 nucleotides are TGTGCCAGCAGCCTAACGGGACAGTTGGACAGGTGGCAGTTCTTC. This translates into CASSLTGQLDRWQFF.

This clonotype was counted at least ten times. This sequence joins TRBV12-3 or TRBV12-4 and TRBJ2-7; D remains ambiguous. This CDR3 spans 12 amino acids. The V and J ends lost 3 bases and 4 bases respectively, with 7 bases between them. Written as DNA, the CDR3 is TGTGCCAGCAGTTTCCTGGGTTACGAGCAGTACTTC. Its translation is CASSFLGYEQYF.

This clonotype came up many times. This chain connects TRBV24-1 to TRBJ1-6; 7 bases align to TRBD1. The V gene's germline CDR1 is KGHDR and CDR2 SFDVKD. The CDR3 runs 15 residues. V lost 2 bases, J lost 11 bases, and 8 bases stayed unmatched. In DNA form, the CDR3 reads TGTGCCACCAGTGATTCCCGACAGGGAGAGGCACCCCTCCACTTT. This encodes CATSDSRQGEAPLHF.

This chain joins TRBV5-1 and TRBJ2-5; D unclear. The CDR3 consists of 12 residues. The V end was cut by 5 bases, the J end by 5 bases, with 10 bases between. Germline V gives CDR1 SGHRS, CDR2 YFSETQ. The DNA for the CDR3 is TGCGCCAGCAGATCAAACCGGGAGACCCAGTACTTC. It encodes CASRSNRETQYF.

As DNA, the CDR3 is TGCGCCAGCAGCCGCGACTTAGGGAGGCAGTTCTTC. This encodes CASSRDLGRQFF. The chain is built from TRBV5-1 and TRBJ2-1, with a tentative D call TRBD2 (5 bases). The CDR3 extends over 12 amino acids. CDR1 and CDR2 (germline): SGHRS, YFSETQ. Trimming pared 4 bases from V and 12 bases from J, leaving 14 bases between.

This clonotype has at least ten counts. The rearrangement links TRBV5-1 to TRBJ2-7, with 7 bases matching TRBD1. J lost 2 bases, V lost 6 bases, and 11 bases had no gene match. This CDR3 has 15 amino acids. Per the germline V gene, CDR1 is SGHRS and CDR2 is YFSETQ. The CDR3 nucleotides are TGCGCCAGCAAAGGGGATTGGGGACAGCCCTACGAGCAGTACTTC. Encoded protein: CASKGDWGQPYEQYF.

This clonotype has a count of ten or more. This chain links TRBV7-9 with TRBJ2-3; D unclear. V was cut by 5 bases and J by 2 bases, with 8 bases left in between. This CDR3 comprises 13 residues. The germline V gene has CDR1 SEHNR and CDR2 FQNEAQ (reference sequence). CDR3 sequence: CASSPRTTDTQYF. The CDR3 region has the DNA TGTGCCAGCAGCCCCCGGACCACAGATACGCAGTATTTT.

In its sample, this clonotype was seen a few times. This chain uses TRBV9 with TRBJ2-1; 13 bases fit TRBD2. V shed 2 bases, J shed 7 bases, and the junction held 6 bases outside the gene matches. Looked up from germline, CDR1 is SGDLS and CDR2 is YYNGEE. The CDR3 has 16 residues. As DNA, the CDR3 is TGTGCCAGCAGCGTTCGGACTAGCGGGAGTTCGAATGAGCAGTTCTTC. This encodes CASSVRTSGSSNEQFF.

In this sample, this clonotype turned up many times. The V call is TRBV6-1, the J call TRBJ2-1, with 15 bases aligning to TRBD2. Germline CDR1 and CDR2: MNHNS and SASEGT. J was trimmed by 1 base and V by 10 bases; bases with no gene match: 11. The CDR3 is 18 amino acids. In nucleotides, the CDR3 is TGTGCCACGGCGAGGACTAGCGGGAGGGTGGCGTCCTACAATGAGCAGTTCTTC. Translating gives CATARTSGRVASYNEQFF.

The rearrangement links TRBV20-1 to TRBJ1-2; D gene ambiguous. Looked up from germline, CDR1 is DFQATT and CDR2 is SNEGSKA (reference sequence). Between the trimmed V and J ends, which lost 3 bases and 5 bases, there was a span of 28 bases. This CDR3 spans 18 amino acids. The CDR3 coding sequence is TGCAGTGCTAGCGAGGCTTCGGAAGTCCTCCTGAAACCTTATGGCTACACCTTC. This gives the protein CSASEASEVLLKPYGYTF.

This clonotype was picked up many times. The chain is built from TRBV6-1 and TRBJ2-7, with 10 bases matching TRBD2. The germline CDR1 and CDR2 sequences are MNHNS and SASEGT. The V gene end was trimmed by 10 bases and the J gene end by 1 base; junction bases not matched to a gene: 10. This CDR3 spans 15 amino acids. The CDR3 reads CATIAGLAESYEQYF. In DNA, the CDR3 is TGTGCCACTATTGCTGGACTAGCGGAATCCTACGAGCAGTACTTC.

This clonotype appeared many times. CDR3 bases: TGTGCCAGCAGCCAAGATACAGGGGGCAGTGAAAAACTGTTTTTT. Protein sequence: CASSQDTGGSEKLFF. This chain links TRBV3-1 with TRBJ1-4, with TRBD1 identical over 9 bases. The CDR3 totals 15 residues. Germline V gene data show CDR1 as LGHDT and CDR2 as YNNKEL (reference sequence). After removal of 0 bases from V and 7 bases from J, the junction contained 3 bases not matched to a gene.

This clonotype was counted at least ten times. The gene calls are TRBV11-3 and TRBJ2-1; 9 bases agree with TRBD2. Germline CDR1 reads SGHNT; CDR2 reads YENEEA. Losses at the gene ends were 5 bases for V and 10 bases for J; bases not matched to a gene: 15. CDR3 length equals 16 residues. The CDR3 loop is CASSPNSLAGRGEQFF. As DNA, the CDR3 is TGTGCCAGCAGCCCGAACAGCCTAGCGGGAAGGGGCGAGCAGTTCTTC.